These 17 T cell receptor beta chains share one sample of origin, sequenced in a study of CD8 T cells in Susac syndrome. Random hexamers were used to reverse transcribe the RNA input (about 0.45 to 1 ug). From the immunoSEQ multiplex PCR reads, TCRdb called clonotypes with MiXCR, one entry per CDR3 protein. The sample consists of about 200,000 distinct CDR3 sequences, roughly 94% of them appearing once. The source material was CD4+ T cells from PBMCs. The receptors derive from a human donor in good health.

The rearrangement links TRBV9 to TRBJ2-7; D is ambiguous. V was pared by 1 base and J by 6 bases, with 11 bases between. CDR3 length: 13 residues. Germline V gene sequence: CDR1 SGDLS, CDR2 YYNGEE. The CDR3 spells CASSVRATGEQYV. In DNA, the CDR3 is TGTGCCAGCAGCGTACGGGCAACGGGCGAGCAGTACGTC.

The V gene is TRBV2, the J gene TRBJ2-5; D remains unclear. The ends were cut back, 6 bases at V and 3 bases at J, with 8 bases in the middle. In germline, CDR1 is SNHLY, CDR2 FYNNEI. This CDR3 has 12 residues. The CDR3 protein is CASRQNEETQYF. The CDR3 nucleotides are TGTGCCAGCAGACAGAACGAAGAGACCCAGTACTTC.

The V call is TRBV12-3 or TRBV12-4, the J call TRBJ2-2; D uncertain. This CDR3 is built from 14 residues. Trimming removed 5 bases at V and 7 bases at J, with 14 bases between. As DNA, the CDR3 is TGTGCCAGCAGTCCCCTTCGACCCCACGGGGAGCTGTTTTTT. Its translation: CASSPLRPHGELFF.

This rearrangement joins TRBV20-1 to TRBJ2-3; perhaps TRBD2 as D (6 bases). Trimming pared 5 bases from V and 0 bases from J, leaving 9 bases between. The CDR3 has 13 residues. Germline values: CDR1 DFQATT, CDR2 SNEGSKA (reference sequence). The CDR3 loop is CSADGTSTDTQYF. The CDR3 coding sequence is TGCAGTGCTGACGGGACTAGCACAGATACGCAGTATTTT.

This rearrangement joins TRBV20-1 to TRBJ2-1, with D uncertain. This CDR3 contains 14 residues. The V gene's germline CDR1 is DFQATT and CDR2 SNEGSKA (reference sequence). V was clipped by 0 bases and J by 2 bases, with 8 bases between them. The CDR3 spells CSARDHGTYNEQFF. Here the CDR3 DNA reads TGCAGTGCTAGAGATCACGGCACCTACAATGAGCAGTTCTTC.

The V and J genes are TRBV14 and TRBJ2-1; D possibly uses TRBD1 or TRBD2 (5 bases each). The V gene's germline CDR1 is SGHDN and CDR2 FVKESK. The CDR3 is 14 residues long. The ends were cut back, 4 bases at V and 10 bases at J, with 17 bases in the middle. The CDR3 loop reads CASSPWDGTVEQFF. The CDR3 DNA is TGTGCCAGCAGCCCTTGGGACGGAACGGTGGAGCAGTTCTTC.

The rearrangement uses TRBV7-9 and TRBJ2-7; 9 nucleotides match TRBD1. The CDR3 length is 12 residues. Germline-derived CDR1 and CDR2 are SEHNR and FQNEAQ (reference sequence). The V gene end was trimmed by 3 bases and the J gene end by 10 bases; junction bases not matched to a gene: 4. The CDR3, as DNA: TGTGCCAGCAGCTTCGGACAGGGGACTCAGTACGTC. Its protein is CASSFGQGTQYV.

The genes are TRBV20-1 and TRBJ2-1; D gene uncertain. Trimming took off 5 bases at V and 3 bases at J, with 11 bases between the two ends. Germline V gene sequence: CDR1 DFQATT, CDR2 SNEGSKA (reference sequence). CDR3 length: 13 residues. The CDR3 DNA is TGCAGTGCTGCTAGAACCGGCTACAATGAGCAGTTCTTC. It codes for CSAARTGYNEQFF.

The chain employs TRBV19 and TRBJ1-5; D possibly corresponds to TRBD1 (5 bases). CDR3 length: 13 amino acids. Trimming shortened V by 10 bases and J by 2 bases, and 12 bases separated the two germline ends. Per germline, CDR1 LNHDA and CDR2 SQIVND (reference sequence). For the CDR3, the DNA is TGTGCCACTACCAGGGACGGCAATCAGCCCCAGCATTTT. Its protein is CATTRDGNQPQHF.

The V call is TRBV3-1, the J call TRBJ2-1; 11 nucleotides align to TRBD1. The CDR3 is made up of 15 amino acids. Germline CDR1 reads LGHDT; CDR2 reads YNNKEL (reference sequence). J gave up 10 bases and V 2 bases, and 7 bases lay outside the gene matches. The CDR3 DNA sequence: TGTGCCAGCAGCCAACGGACAGGGGGCCCAGCCGAGCAGTTCTTC. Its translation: CASSQRTGGPAEQFF.

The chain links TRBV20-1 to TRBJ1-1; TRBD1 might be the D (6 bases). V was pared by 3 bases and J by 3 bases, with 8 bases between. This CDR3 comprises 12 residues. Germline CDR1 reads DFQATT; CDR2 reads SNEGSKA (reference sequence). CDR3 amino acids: CSASGGYTEAFF. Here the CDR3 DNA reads TGCAGTGCTAGTGGGGGCTACACTGAAGCTTTCTTT.

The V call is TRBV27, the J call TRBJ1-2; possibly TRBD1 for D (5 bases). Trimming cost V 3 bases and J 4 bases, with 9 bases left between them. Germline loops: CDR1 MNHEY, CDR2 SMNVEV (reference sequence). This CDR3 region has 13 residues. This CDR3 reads CASSFRESYGYTF. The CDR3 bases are TGTGCCAGCAGTTTCAGGGAATCCTATGGCTACACCTTC.

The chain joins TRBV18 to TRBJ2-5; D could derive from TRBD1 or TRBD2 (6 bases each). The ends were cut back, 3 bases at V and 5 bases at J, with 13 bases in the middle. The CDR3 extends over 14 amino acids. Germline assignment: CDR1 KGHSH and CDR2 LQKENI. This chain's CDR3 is CASSPTGAAETQYF. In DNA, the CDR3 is TGTGCCAGCTCACCCACGGGGGCGGCGGAGACCCAGTACTTC.

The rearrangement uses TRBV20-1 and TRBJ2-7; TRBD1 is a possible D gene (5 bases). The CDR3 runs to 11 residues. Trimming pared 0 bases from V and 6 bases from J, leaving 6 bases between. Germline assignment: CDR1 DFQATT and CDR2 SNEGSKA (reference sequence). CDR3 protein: CSAREGVEQYV. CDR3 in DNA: TGCAGTGCTAGAGAAGGGGTCGAGCAGTACGTC.

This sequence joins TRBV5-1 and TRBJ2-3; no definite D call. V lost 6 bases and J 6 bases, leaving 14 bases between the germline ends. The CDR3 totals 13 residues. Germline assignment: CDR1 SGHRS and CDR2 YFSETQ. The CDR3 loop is CASTESFMDTQYF. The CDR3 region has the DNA TGCGCCAGCACGGAGTCGTTTATGGATACGCAGTATTTT.

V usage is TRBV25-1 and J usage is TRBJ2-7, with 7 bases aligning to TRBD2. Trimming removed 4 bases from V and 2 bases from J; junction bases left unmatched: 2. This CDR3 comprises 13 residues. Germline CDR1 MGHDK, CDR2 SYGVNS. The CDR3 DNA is TGTGCCAGCAGTGGAGCGGGGACCTACGAGCAGTACGTC. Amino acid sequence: CASSGAGTYEQYV.

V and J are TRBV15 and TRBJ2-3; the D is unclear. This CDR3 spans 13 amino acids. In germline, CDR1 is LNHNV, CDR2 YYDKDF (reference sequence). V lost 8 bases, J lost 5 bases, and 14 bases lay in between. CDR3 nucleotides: TGTGCCACCGCGGCGGAGCAAGGAGATACGCAGTATTTT. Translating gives CATAAEQGDTQYF.